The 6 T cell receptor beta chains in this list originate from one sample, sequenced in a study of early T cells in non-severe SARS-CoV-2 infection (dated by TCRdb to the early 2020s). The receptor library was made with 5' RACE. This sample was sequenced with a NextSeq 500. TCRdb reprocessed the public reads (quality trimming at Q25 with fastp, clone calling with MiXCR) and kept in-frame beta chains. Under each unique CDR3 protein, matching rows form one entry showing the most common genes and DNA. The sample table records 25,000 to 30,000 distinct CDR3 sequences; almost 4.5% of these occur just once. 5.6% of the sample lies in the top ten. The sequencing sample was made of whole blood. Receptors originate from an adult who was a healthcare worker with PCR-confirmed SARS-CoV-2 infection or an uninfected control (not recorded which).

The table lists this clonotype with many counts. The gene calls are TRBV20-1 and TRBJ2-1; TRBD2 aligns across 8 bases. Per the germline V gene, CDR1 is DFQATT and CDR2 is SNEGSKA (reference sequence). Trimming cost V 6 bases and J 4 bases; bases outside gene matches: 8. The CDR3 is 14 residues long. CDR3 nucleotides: TGCAGTGCCGGCGGACTAGCTGGTTACAATGAGCAGTTCTTC. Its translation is CSAGGLAGYNEQFF.

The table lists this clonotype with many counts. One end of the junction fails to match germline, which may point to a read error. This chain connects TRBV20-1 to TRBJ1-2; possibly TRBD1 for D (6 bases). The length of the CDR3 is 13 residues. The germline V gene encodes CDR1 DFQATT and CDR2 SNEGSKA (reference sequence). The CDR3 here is CRTVAPFNYGYTF. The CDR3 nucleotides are TGTCGGACAGTCGCCCCCTTTAACTATGGCTACACCTTC.

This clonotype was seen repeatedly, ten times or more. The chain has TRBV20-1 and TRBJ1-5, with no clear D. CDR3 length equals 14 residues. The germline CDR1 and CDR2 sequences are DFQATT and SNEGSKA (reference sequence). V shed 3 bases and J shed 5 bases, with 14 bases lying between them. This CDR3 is CSASGAGGHQPQHF. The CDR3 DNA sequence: TGCAGTGCTAGTGGCGCAGGTGGCCATCAGCCCCAGCATTTT.

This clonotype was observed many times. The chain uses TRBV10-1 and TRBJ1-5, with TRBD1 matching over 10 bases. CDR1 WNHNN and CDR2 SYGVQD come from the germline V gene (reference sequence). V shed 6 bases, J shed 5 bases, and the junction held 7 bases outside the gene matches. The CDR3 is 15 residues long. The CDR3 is CASRDRQGAHQPQHF. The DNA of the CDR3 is TGCGCCAGCAGAGATAGACAGGGGGCTCATCAGCCCCAGCATTTT.

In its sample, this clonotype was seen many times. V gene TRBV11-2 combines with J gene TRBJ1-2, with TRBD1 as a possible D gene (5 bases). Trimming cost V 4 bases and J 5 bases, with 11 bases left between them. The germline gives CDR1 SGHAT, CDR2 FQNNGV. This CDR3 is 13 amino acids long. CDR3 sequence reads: CASSYRQTYGYTF. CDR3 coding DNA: TGTGCCAGCAGCTACAGGCAGACGTATGGCTACACCTTC.

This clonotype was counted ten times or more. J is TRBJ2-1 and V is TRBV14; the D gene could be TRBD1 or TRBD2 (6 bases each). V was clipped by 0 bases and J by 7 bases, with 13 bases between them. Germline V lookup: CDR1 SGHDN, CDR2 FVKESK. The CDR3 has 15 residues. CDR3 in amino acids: CASSQDLGGKNEQFF. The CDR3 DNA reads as TGTGCCAGCAGCCAAGATCTAGGGGGGAAGAATGAGCAGTTCTTC.